The 17 T cell receptor beta chains below were found in one sample sequenced in a study of blood T cells in healthy people across ages. Sample-barcoded 5' priming and a J-beta primer mix drove a second PCR of roughly 6 to 12 cycles. TCRdb ran MiXCR on the 5' RACE reads and lists one entry per CDR3 protein. The sample carries about 1 million distinct CDR3 sequences, under 55% recorded once. The sample taken for sequencing was blood. The receptors were sampled from an older woman in good health.

V usage is TRBV7-8 and J usage is TRBJ2-1; 11 positions agree with TRBD2. The V segment lost 7 bases and the J segment 7 bases; nucleotides outside the gene matches: 21. The germline V gene encodes CDR1 SGHVS and CDR2 FQNEAQ. The CDR3 contains 19 residues. CDR3 loop: CASTQLNPSGRSRGNEQFF. CDR3 bases: TGTGCCAGCACCCAACTTAATCCTAGCGGGAGGTCACGGGGGAATGAGCAGTTCTTC.

This clonotype was recorded at least ten times. J is TRBJ1-2 and V is TRBV3-1; TRBD1 is a possible D gene (5 bases). The CDR3 contains 12 residues. CDR1 and CDR2 from the germline V gene are LGHDT and YNNKEL (reference sequence). Trimming removed 4 bases at V and 4 bases at J, with 7 bases between. CDR3 protein: CASSRRAYGYTF. The CDR3 coding sequence is TGTGCCAGCAGCCGCAGGGCCTATGGCTACACCTTC. Filled out from reference TRBV3-1 and TRBJ1-2, the complete variable domain reads DTAVSQTPKYLVTQMGNDKSIKCEQNLGHDTMYWYKQDSKKFLKIMFSYNNKELIINETVPNRFSPKSPDKAHLNLHINSLELGDSAVYFCASSRRAYGYTFGSGTRLTVV.

The table lists this clonotype with many counts. The chain is built from TRBV5-1 and TRBJ2-1; TRBD2 agrees at 11 bases. With V trimmed by 4 bases and J by 4 bases, 7 bases remained unmatched. The CDR3 loop spans 16 amino acids. Germline V lookup: CDR1 SGHRS, CDR2 YFSETQ. This chain's CDR3 is CASSPLAGGPYNEQFF. The CDR3 nucleotides are TGCGCCAGCAGCCCCTTAGCGGGAGGGCCTTACAATGAGCAGTTCTTC.

The J gene is TRBJ2-3, the V gene TRBV5-5, with D unresolved. Germline CDR1 SGHKS, CDR2 YYEKEE (reference sequence). V lost 4 bases and J 2 bases, leaving 8 bases between the germline ends. CDR3 size: 13 residues. CDR3 amino acids: CASSPQYTDTQYF. CDR3 bases: TGTGCCAGCAGCCCCCAATACACAGATACGCAGTATTTT. The full variable domain, its missing parts supplied by reference TRBV5-5 and TRBJ2-3, is DAGVTQSPTHLIKTRGQQVTLRCSPISGHKSVSWYQQVLGQGPQFIFQYYEKEERGRGNFPDRFSARQFPNYSSELNVNALLLGDSALYLCASSPQYTDTQYFGPGTRLTVL.

The J gene is TRBJ2-3, the V gene TRBV27; 7 bases align to TRBD1. With V trimmed by 3 bases and J by 6 bases, 9 bases remained unmatched. There are 15 residues in the CDR3. Germline CDR1 is MNHEY and CDR2 is SMNVEV (reference sequence). The CDR3 protein is CASSLSSQGVDTQYF. CDR3 DNA: TGTGCCAGCAGTTTGAGCAGCCAGGGGGTGGATACGCAGTATTTT.

This clonotype was recorded once. The V call is TRBV27, the J call TRBJ2-7; 9 bases line up with TRBD1. V trimming: 1 base; J trimming: 7 bases; junction bases outside the gene matches: 11. Per the germline V gene, CDR1 is MNHEY and CDR2 is SMNVEV (reference sequence). The CDR3 loop spans 16 amino acids. The CDR3 loop is CASSLLGTGKDNEQYF. The CDR3 coding sequence is TGTGCCAGCAGTTTATTAGGGACAGGGAAGGACAATGAGCAGTACTTC.

This clonotype was counted a few times. This rearrangement joins TRBV5-1 to TRBJ2-1; 8 bases are shared with TRBD2. V dropped 1 base and J dropped 0; count of bases not matched to a gene: 3. CDR1 is SGHRS, CDR2 YFSETQ, per germline. CDR3 length: 16 residues. CDR3 DNA: TGCGCCAGCAGCTTGTGGAGCGGGGGCTCCTACAATGAGCAGTTCTTC. Amino acids: CASSLWSGGSYNEQFF. Full variable domain (outside the CDR3, taken from reference TRBV5-1 and TRBJ2-1): KAGVTQTPRYLIKTRGQQVTLSCSPISGHRSVSWYQQTPGQGLQFLFEYFSETQRNKGNFPGRFSGRQFSNSRSEMNVSTLELGDSALYLCASSLWSGGSYNEQFFGPGTRLTVL.

The gene calls are TRBV5-5 and TRBJ2-5; D may be TRBD2 (5 bases). This CDR3 contains 14 residues. Trimming removed 4 bases from V and 5 bases from J, with 15 bases in between. The V gene's germline CDR1 is SGHKS and CDR2 YYEKEE (reference sequence). CDR3 sequence reads: CASSPGTRWETQYF. The CDR3 bases are TGTGCCAGCAGCCCCGGCACTAGATGGGAGACCCAGTACTTC.

Details on this clonotype: Germline and junction disagree at one end, which may indicate a read error. The chain links TRBV7-9 to TRBJ2-1, with 9 bases matching TRBD2. The CDR3 loop spans 15 amino acids. Germline CDR1 SEHNR, CDR2 FQNEAQ (reference sequence). CDR3 protein: CASSLAVAGVGERFF. The CDR3, as DNA: TGTGCCAGCAGCTTAGCCGTAGCGGGAGTGGGTGAGCGGTTCTTC.

The chain recombines TRBV7-2 with TRBJ2-1; D may be TRBD2 (6 bases). The CDR3 sequence is 15 residues long. The V and J ends lost 4 bases and 9 bases respectively, with 19 bases between them. Germline values: CDR1 SGHTA, CDR2 FQGNSA. Written as DNA, the CDR3 is TGTGCCAGCAGCTCAGGACTACTCGGATTGGGTGAGCAGTTCTTC. Its translation is CASSSGLLGLGEQFF.

There are a few counts of this clonotype. This may come from a read error, since a much larger clone is one base off. This chain uses TRBV2 with TRBJ2-7, with D hard to call. V dropped 6 bases and J dropped 0 bases, with 6 bases sitting between them. The CDR3 covers 12 residues. Germline lookup yields CDR1 SNHLY and CDR2 FYNNEI. For the CDR3, the DNA is TGTGCCAGCAGCGTAGCCTCCTACGAGCAGTACTTC. Encoded protein: CASSVASYEQYF.

The table lists this clonotype with a count of one. CDR3 coding DNA: TGCGCCAGCAGCTCAACATTCAGGGGGGGACAGAAGAACACTGAAGCTTTCTTT. Translation: CASSSTFRGGQKNTEAFF. The V call is TRBV5-1, the J call TRBJ1-1; 7 bases fit TRBD1. The CDR3 spans 18 residues. Germline lookup yields CDR1 SGHRS and CDR2 YFSETQ. V lost 3 bases, J lost 1 base, and 15 bases stayed unmatched.

DNA of the CDR3: TGTGCCAGCCACATTGCGGGAGCAACAGATACGCAGTATTTT. Its protein is CASHIAGATDTQYF. The chain couples TRBV12-3 or TRBV12-4 to TRBJ2-3; 7 bases fit TRBD2. This CDR3 spans 14 amino acids. V shed 8 bases, J shed 3 bases, and the junction held 8 bases outside the gene matches.

V gene TRBV3-1 combines with J gene TRBJ2-5, with 9 bases identical to TRBD1. Germline trimming cut 2 bases from V and 13 bases from J; bases unmatched to any gene: 5. Germline CDR1 and CDR2: LGHDT and YNNKEL (reference sequence). The CDR3 extends over 12 amino acids. CDR3 loop: CASSQQGQGSYF. The CDR3 DNA reads as TGTGCCAGCAGCCAACAGGGACAGGGTTCGTACTTC.

As concerns this clonotype: A read error may account for a junction end that differs from germline. V and J are TRBV6-2 or TRBV6-3 and TRBJ2-5; D might be TRBD2 (6 bases). Germline V gives CDR1 MNHEY, CDR2 SVGEGT. CDR3 length: 14 amino acids. The CDR3 DNA follows: TGCGCCGACCAACTAGCCGTAGCTCAAGAGACCCAGTACTTC. Translation: CADQLAVAQETQYF.

This clonotype was seen a few times. This sequence joins TRBV20-1 and TRBJ2-6, with no clear D. The CDR3 runs 12 residues. From germline, CDR1 is DFQATT and CDR2 SNEGSKA (reference sequence). The ends were cut back, 7 bases at V and 3 bases at J, with 7 bases in the middle. The CDR3, as DNA: TGCAGTGGTCGCGGTGGGGCCAACGTCCTGACTTTC. It encodes CSGRGGANVLTF.

The rearrangement uses TRBV30 and TRBJ2-7, with D perhaps being TRBD1 or TRBD2 (6 bases each). The CDR3 is 14 residues long. The germline V gene has CDR1 GTSNPN and CDR2 SVGIG (reference sequence). Between the trimmed V and J ends, which lost 2 bases and 0 bases, there was a span of 11 bases. The DNA of the CDR3 is TGTGCCTGGAGTATCGGAGGGGGCTCCTACGAGCAGTACTTC. Residues: CAWSIGGGSYEQYF.